A selection of T cell receptor beta chains follows, all from one sample in a study of T cells in Graves' hyperthyroidism and ophthalmopathy. Each CDR3 protein gets one entry after TCRdb re-called the multiplex PCR reads with MiXCR. This sample carries hundreds of thousands of distinct CDR3 sequences, around 17% of them seen once, and the ten largest clones take around 18%. The material sequenced was blood. The receptors here all came from a woman aged 18-35 years with Graves' hyperthyroidism. The CDR3 runs from the conserved cysteine through the conserved F or W. D genes are given only for firm matches.

D | J | V | CDR3
NA | TRBJ2-7 | TRBV4-1 | CASSSGRGSYEQYF
NA | TRBJ2-1 | TRBV27 | CASSASVYLGEQFF
TRBD1 | TRBJ1-2 | TRBV20-1 | CSARWGQAYGYTF
NA | TRBJ1-1 | TRBV19 | CASRDPRAFDEDTEAFF
TRBD1 | TRBJ2-4 | TRBV10-2 | CASRGQVRAKNIQYF
NA | TRBJ1-5 | TRBV28 | CASSLRGTRNQPQHF
TRBD1 | TRBJ2-1 | TRBV10-3 | CAISDRGGQGVGEQFF
TRBD2 | TRBJ2-3 | TRBV20-1 | CSARDPATSGGITDTQYF
NA | TRBJ1-2 | TRBV3-1 | CASSPTGPANYGYTF
NA | TRBJ1-2 | TRBV9 | CASSVGWGIKDGYTF
NA | TRBJ1-1 | TRBV9 | CASSLTEGRVAAFF
TRBD1 | TRBJ2-1 | TRBV2 | CASSVSQGVRSYYNEQFF
NA | TRBJ2-1 | TRBV24-1 | CTTSDLGGGSYNEQFF
TRBD1 | TRBJ1-5 | TRBV29-1 | CSVQGTGIGQPQHF
NA | TRBJ1-4 | TRBV27 | CASTQPDGRKILFNEKLFF
NA | TRBJ1-6 | TRBV10-1 | CASSESLRDNSPLHF
NA | TRBJ2-7 | TRBV20-1 | CSARDTGGAYEQYF
NA | TRBJ2-1 | TRBV28 | CASSFRQSSYNEQFF
TRBD2 | TRBJ2-1 | TRBV12-3/TRBV12-4 | CASSETSGGAGEQFF
TRBD1 | TRBJ2-7 | TRBV28 | CASSFQDRDHEQYF
TRBD1 | TRBJ2-3 | TRBV7-2 | CASSFGQVTDTQYF
TRBD1 | TRBJ2-2 | TRBV7-3 | CASSRDRGETGELFF
NA | TRBJ2-7 | TRBV19 | CASSAHLRGYEQYF
NA | TRBJ2-2 | TRBV5-4 | CASSFSRGGGELFF
TRBD2 | TRBJ2-1 | TRBV20-1 | CSARDQLAGVHEQFF
NA | TRBJ1-5 | TRBV2 | CASSEAGLGFSSGNQPQHF
TRBD1 | TRBJ2-1 | TRBV6-5 | CASSYFPPGTEHNEQFF
TRBD1 | TRBJ1-5 | TRBV6-2/TRBV6-3 | CASRGQGDQPQHF
NA | TRBJ1-2 | TRBV12-3/TRBV12-4 | CASSLATAIGYTF
NA | TRBJ1-5 | TRBV6-2/TRBV6-3 | CASSYSNFLPQHF
NA | TRBJ1-6 | TRBV20-1 | CSATIAGSSYNSPLHF
TRBD1 | TRBJ1-5 | TRBV20-1 | CSASPLDRDNQPQHF
TRBD2 | TRBJ2-1 | TRBV11-3 | CASSITPGGWDYEQFF
TRBD1 | TRBJ2-7 | TRBV10-2 | CASRSGTGRYEQYF
TRBD1 | TRBJ2-7 | TRBV2 | CASLKQGGSYEQYF
TRBD2 | TRBJ2-3 | TRBV7-7 | CASSLGLGRTDTQYF
NA | TRBJ1-6 | TRBV4-2 | CASSYSESDNSPLHF